Described below is a single TCR beta chain sequence and its context. This clone's antigen is unknown. Base qualities are not recorded, but no much larger clone differs from it by a single base. This specimen belongs to a study of control samples from healthy donors and cancer patients (dated by TCRdb to 2019 to 2021). The library was obtained by the immunoSEQ multiplex PCR assay. TCRdb mirrors the immuneACCESS table, restricted to in-frame sequences. Some clones are absent from its copies; in checked studies, under half trace to an unresolved V gene, and the reason for the others is unknown. The sample data list approximately 37,000 clones, and roughly 90% of these were observed just once. Approximately 3.8% of the sample lies in the top ten. This clonotype originated in a woman aged 50 to 60 in good health. The sequenced sample consisted of blood.

For the CDR3, the sequence is CASSPMERGSRKQYF. The DNA sequence is as follows: TGTGCCAGCAGTCCTATGGAGCGGGGCTCTAGGAAGCAGTACTTC. The sequence is built from TRBV27 and TRBJ2-7, with TRBD2 identical over 7 junction bases. Taken from the germline V gene (reference sequence), the CDR1 and CDR2 loops are MNHEY and SMNVEV. V is trimmed back by 5 bases and J by 8 bases, and the junction contains 15 bases that no gene match accounts for. CDR3 length: 15 amino acids, cysteine to phenylalanine. The kept DNA is CDR3 alone, 45 bases in frame from the first base.